The 4 T cell receptor beta chains below come from one sample, sequenced in a study of spatial heterogeneity in lung cancer. Time point noted: sample taken at primary tumor resection. Tumor, nontumor lung or frozen PBMC supplied whole RNA, sequenced without sorting. Each CDR3 protein is one row after TCRdb ran MiXCR on the 5' RACE reads. The table shows about 50,000 distinct CDR3 sequences, with 7.6% occurring only once. The sample was PBMCs, taken at surgery. The receptors here all came from a female donor with early-stage non-small cell lung cancer.

This clonotype came up many times. The gene calls are TRBV29-1 and TRBJ2-5; TRBD1 might be the D (6 bases). Germline V gene data show CDR1 as SQVTM and CDR2 as ANQGSEA. The CDR3 totals 13 residues. Trimming pared 3 bases from V and 3 bases from J, leaving 11 bases between. The CDR3 protein is CSVDFQGKETQYF. The CDR3 nucleotides read TGCAGCGTTGACTTCCAGGGGAAAGAGACCCAGTACTTC.

This clonotype turned up a few times. V gene TRBV6-6 combines with J gene TRBJ2-7; no clear D gene. Trimming removed 4 bases from V and 6 bases from J, with 10 bases in between. Germline-derived CDR1 and CDR2 are MNHNY and SVGAGI (reference sequence). This CDR3 has 12 residues. This CDR3 reads CASSSPAGEQYF. The CDR3 DNA reads as TGTGCCAGCAGTTCCCCAGCCGGCGAGCAGTACTTC.

This clonotype was seen a few times. The J gene is TRBJ1-2, the V gene TRBV14; possible D gene TRBD1, 5 bases. Per the germline V gene, CDR1 is SGHDN and CDR2 is FVKESK. The CDR3 totals 14 residues. V lost 5 bases, J lost 1 base, and 11 bases lay in between. Here the CDR3 DNA reads TGTGCCAGCAGCATACTGACAGATAACTATGGCTACACCTTC. Amino acid sequence: CASSILTDNYGYTF. Full variable domain (outside the CDR3, taken from reference TRBV14 and TRBJ1-2): EAGVTQFPSHSVIEKGQTVTLRCDPISGHDNLYWYRRVMGKEIKFLLHFVKESKQDESGMPNNRFLAERTGGTYSTLKVQPAELEDSGVYFCASSILTDNYGYTFGSGTRLTVV.

The V gene is TRBV6-5, the J gene TRBJ2-2; 7 bases are shared with TRBD1. Losses at the gene ends were 0 bases for V and 3 bases for J; bases not matched to a gene: 4. The CDR3 loop spans 16 amino acids. The germline CDR1 and CDR2 sequences are MNHEY and SVGAGI. DNA for the CDR3: TGTGCCAGCAGTTACTCCGACAGGGCCCACACCGGGGAGCTGTTTTTT. It translates to CASSYSDRAHTGELFF.